Below, 3 T cell receptor beta chains from the same sample are listed, as sequenced in a study of blood T cell repertoires in COVID-19. Assay used: immunoSEQ multiplex PCR; TCRdb lists only in-frame clones, some missing. The data contain fewer than 20,000 clones, 85% to 95% of them singletons. Sequenced material: peripheral blood. The receptors were sampled from a woman in her 50s with active COVID-19.

The CDR3 nucleotides read TGCAGTGCTAGAGATATGGAAAAACTGTTTTTT. Encoded protein: CSARDMEKLFF. The rearrangement links TRBV20-1 to TRBJ1-4; D gene uncertain. Trimming left V 0 bases short and J 8 bases short, with 4 bases between. The CDR3 spans 11 residues. Germline V gene sequence: CDR1 DFQATT, CDR2 SNEGSKA (reference sequence).

The chain is built from TRBV18 and TRBJ1-1, with TRBD1 identical over 7 bases. The CDR3 spans 14 residues. Per the germline V gene, CDR1 is KGHSH and CDR2 is LQKENI. The trim removed 2 bases at V and 1 base at J, leaving 1 base unmatched. The CDR3 is CASSPGTENTEAFF. Written as DNA, the CDR3 is TGTGCCAGCTCACCAGGGACAGAGAACACTGAAGCTTTCTTT.

This clone was observed a handful of times. The rearrangement links TRBV5-5 to TRBJ2-7; 7 bases line up with TRBD1. There are 15 residues in the CDR3. Per the germline V gene, CDR1 is SGHKS and CDR2 is YYEKEE (reference sequence). With 2 bases clipped from V and 0 bases from J, the junction kept 5 bases outside the gene matches. The CDR3 spells CASSLGRGSSYEQYF. CDR3 bases: TGTGCCAGCAGCTTAGGCAGGGGGAGCTCCTACGAGCAGTACTTC. Full variable domain (rest looked up from reference TRBV5-5 and TRBJ2-7): DAGVTQSPTHLIKTRGQQVTLRCSPISGHKSVSWYQQVLGQGPQFIFQYYEKEERGRGNFPDRFSARQFPNYSSELNVNALLLGDSALYLCASSLGRGSSYEQYFGPGTRLTVT.